Below, 30 T cell receptor beta chains from the same sample are listed, as sequenced in a study of blood T cell repertoires in COVID-19. Profiled with immunoSEQ multiplex PCR; TCRdb holds only in-frame clones, not every one. The table includes a few hundred thousand clones, roughly 84% detected once. Sequenced: PBMCs or T cells enriched from blood (not recorded which). The source is a man over 45 who had recovered from COVID-19.

This clone was observed a few times. J is TRBJ1-2 and V is TRBV2; the match to TRBD1 covers 7 bases. The CDR3 covers 16 residues. With V trimmed by 5 bases and J by 2 bases, 11 bases remained unmatched. The germline gives CDR1 SNHLY, CDR2 FYNNEI. The CDR3 here is CASSYTGQPLNYGYTF. The DNA for the CDR3 is TGTGCCAGCAGTTACACGGGACAGCCTTTGAACTATGGCTACACCTTC.

The CDR3 region is CASSPNPDRGNEQYF. The CDR3 DNA reads TGTGCCAGCAGCCCTAACCCCGACAGGGGGAACGAGCAGTACTTC. The chain uses TRBV11-3 and TRBJ2-7, with TRBD1 matching 9 bases. From germline, CDR1 is SGHNT and CDR2 YENEEA. This CDR3 has 15 residues. The trim removed 5 bases at V and 5 bases at J, leaving 10 bases unmatched. The variable domain in full, completed from reference TRBV11-3 and TRBJ2-7, reads EAGVVQSPRYKIIEKKQPVAFWCNPISGHNTLYWYLQNLGQGPELLIRYENEEAVDDSQLPKDRFSAERLKGVDSTLKIQPAELGDSAVYLCASSPNPDRGNEQYFGPGTRLTVT.

The chain recombines TRBV28 with TRBJ2-1; 8 bases are shared with TRBD2. Germline CDR1 MDHEN, CDR2 SYDVKM. There are 15 residues in the CDR3. Germline trimming cut 1 base from V and 5 bases from J; bases unmatched to any gene: 4. CDR3 sequence (DNA): TGTGCCAGCAGTTTATTCGGGAGGGGGAACAATGAGCAGTTCTTC. Its translation: CASSLFGRGNNEQFF.

The chain carries TRBV11-2 and TRBJ1-6; 10 nucleotides match TRBD1. The CDR3 length is 14 residues. The V gene end was trimmed by 4 bases and the J gene end by 9 bases; junction bases not matched to a gene: 3. The germline V gene has CDR1 SGHAT and CDR2 FQNNGV. In DNA, the CDR3 is TGTGCCAGCAGCTACCGACAGGGGGCTTCACCCCTCCACTTT. It yields the protein CASSYRQGASPLHF.

This clone was recorded only once. The sample holds other DNA sequences that translate to the same CDR3. V gene TRBV3-1 (or the pseudogene TRBV3-2) combines with J gene TRBJ1-2; unclear D gene. Germline V gene sequence: CDR1 LGHDT, CDR2 YNNKEL (reference sequence). The CDR3 loop spans 16 amino acids. V was trimmed by 0 bases and J by 6 bases, leaving 17 bases between them. CDR3 nucleotides: TGTGCCAGCAGCCAAGATCCTGGGCAGGAGGAGGATGGCTACACCTTC. Its protein is CASSQDPGQEEDGYTF.

This CDR3 reads CASSFRPDREVYGYTF. The CDR3 DNA reads TGCGCCAGCAGCTTCCGACCTGACAGAGAAGTCTATGGCTACACCTTC. This chain joins TRBV5-1 and TRBJ1-2; D is possibly TRBD1 (5 bases). The CDR3 runs 16 residues. V lost 2 bases, J lost 4 bases, and 18 bases lay in between. Germline lookup yields CDR1 SGHRS and CDR2 YFSETQ.

This clone was counted a few times. The V call is TRBV19, the J call TRBJ1-5; possible D gene TRBD1, 5 bases. V lost 1 base and J 0 bases, leaving 10 bases between the germline ends. The CDR3 spans 16 residues. CDR1 and CDR2 from the germline V gene are LNHDA and SQIVND (reference sequence). Here the CDR3 reads CASSIGQLDSNQPQHF. Here the CDR3 DNA reads TGTGCCAGTAGTATAGGACAGTTGGATAGCAATCAGCCCCAGCATTTT.

The chain joins TRBV6-2 or TRBV6-3 to TRBJ1-1, with a tentative D call TRBD1 (5 bases). The V gene lost 4 bases and the J gene lost 10 bases, with 10 bases spanning the gap. This CDR3 has 11 amino acids. Per germline, CDR1 MNHEY and CDR2 SVGEGT. CDR3 DNA sequence: TGTGCCAGCAGTTTAGGGGTTGCAGCTTTCTTT. Its translation: CASSLGVAAFF.

Only a few counts were recorded for this clone. This chain connects TRBV4-2 to TRBJ1-1, with D possibly being TRBD1 (5 bases). Trimming cost V 4 bases and J 3 bases, with 9 bases left between them. Germline lookup yields CDR1 LGHNA and CDR2 YNFKEQ. The CDR3 is 13 residues long. CDR3 in DNA: TGTGCCAGCAGCCGCGTCAGGGACACTGAAGCTTTCTTT. Protein: CASSRVRDTEAFF.

V gene TRBV7-8 combines with J gene TRBJ1-1; 12 positions match TRBD1. V lost 3 bases to trimming and J lost 4 bases; unmatched junction nucleotides: 12. The CDR3 loop spans 18 amino acids. The V gene's germline CDR1 is SGHVS and CDR2 FQNEAQ. CDR3 sequence: CASSLGLRDRGLFTEAFF. The CDR3 coding sequence is TGTGCCAGCAGCTTGGGATTGCGGGACAGGGGGCTGTTCACTGAAGCTTTCTTT.

V is TRBV7-2 and J is TRBJ2-5; 11 bases fit TRBD2. The V gene's germline CDR1 is SGHTA and CDR2 FQGNSA. Trimming at V came to 5 bases and at J to 10 bases, leaving 9 bases not matched to a gene. The CDR3 sequence is 14 residues long. The CDR3 region is CASSPLAGAWDQYF. The CDR3 DNA sequence: TGTGCCAGCAGCCCACTAGCGGGGGCATGGGACCAGTACTTC.

This chain connects TRBV10-3 to TRBJ1-1; TRBD1 aligns across 7 bases. The CDR3 is 12 residues long. V was pared by 11 bases and J by 2 bases, with 5 bases of the junction left unmatched. The germline V gene encodes CDR1 ENHRY and CDR2 SYGVKD. CDR3 nucleotides: TGTGCCGGCGGGACAGTCAACACTGAAGCTTTCTTT. It specifies CAGGTVNTEAFF.

The gene calls are TRBV7-9 and TRBJ1-2; D unclear. Germline CDR1 reads SEHNR; CDR2 reads FQNEAQ (reference sequence). The CDR3 covers 12 residues. The germline V and J ends were trimmed by 6 bases and 4 bases, with 9 bases remaining between them. CDR3 region: CASRQIRYGYTF. The CDR3 DNA follows: TGTGCCAGCAGACAGATCCGCTATGGCTACACCTTC.

This clone was recorded a few times. The chain combines TRBV6-5 with TRBJ1-2; the D gene is possibly TRBD1 (5 bases). The CDR3 totals 14 residues. CDR1 and CDR2 from the germline V gene are MNHEY and SVGAGI. The V and J ends lost 2 bases and 8 bases respectively, with 15 bases between them. For the CDR3, the DNA is TGTGCCAGCAGTTACCAGGGTCTTAGGGGCGGCTACACCTTC. Its translation: CASSYQGLRGGYTF.

V and J are TRBV4-1 and TRBJ2-3; D is perhaps TRBD2 (5 bases). The V and J ends lost 4 bases and 4 bases respectively, with 9 bases between them. This CDR3 is built from 13 residues. Germline lookup yields CDR1 MGHRA and CDR2 YSYEKL. Here the CDR3 reads CASSRSGADTQYF. In DNA, the CDR3 is TGCGCCAGCAGCCGCAGCGGTGCAGATACGCAGTATTTT.

The V call is TRBV5-6, the J call TRBJ2-3; D perhaps matches TRBD2 (6 bases). The V gene's germline CDR1 is SGHDT and CDR2 YYEEEE. The CDR3 contains 15 residues. Trimming shortened V by 0 bases and J by 2 bases, and 10 bases separated the two germline ends. CDR3: CASSLVASATDTQYF. The CDR3 DNA reads as TGTGCCAGCAGCTTGGTGGCTAGCGCCACAGATACGCAGTATTTT. The variable domain in full, with the rest retrieved from reference TRBV5-6 and TRBJ2-3, is DAGVTQSPTHLIKTRGQQVTLRCSPKSGHDTVSWYQQALGQGPQFIFQYYEEEERQRGNFPDRFSGHQFPNYSSELNVNALLLGDSALYLCASSLVASATDTQYFGPGTRLTVL.

This clone was counted a single time. This rearrangement joins TRBV4-3 to TRBJ1-3; D is uncertain. Germline loops: CDR1 LGHNA, CDR2 YSLEER. V lost 0 bases to trimming and J lost 7 bases, with 10 bases between them. This CDR3 has 14 residues. The DNA for the CDR3 is TGCGCCAGCAGCCAAGATCCGTTACAGAACACCATATATTTT. Its translation: CASSQDPLQNTIYF.

The gene calls are TRBV10-2 and TRBJ2-7; perhaps TRBD1 as D (6 bases). This CDR3 has 16 residues. V shed 6 bases and J shed 3 bases, with 21 bases lying between them. Germline lookup yields CDR1 WSHSY and CDR2 SAAADI. The CDR3 sequence: CASSPHRLTGRYEQYF. The CDR3 DNA reads as TGCGCCAGCAGCCCCCATCGGCTGACAGGCCGCTACGAGCAGTACTTC.

The chain uses TRBV10-2 and TRBJ1-6; D gene unclear. Per the germline V gene, CDR1 is WSHSY and CDR2 is SAAADI. Trimming took off 4 bases at V and 8 bases at J, with 12 bases between the two ends. The CDR3 length is 14 residues. For the CDR3, the DNA is TGCGCCAGCAGTGGCAGTCCGCGGGATTCACCCCTCCACTTT. Translation gives CASSGSPRDSPLHF.

This chain links TRBV28 with TRBJ1-2; D may be TRBD1 (5 bases). The CDR3 has 13 amino acids. CDR1 is MDHEN, CDR2 SYDVKM, per germline. The ends were cut back, 5 bases at V and 3 bases at J, with 10 bases in the middle. Here the CDR3 reads CASSETVDYGYTF. Here the CDR3 DNA reads TGTGCCAGCAGTGAGACAGTGGACTATGGCTACACCTTC.

This clone occurred once. The chain joins TRBV25-1 to TRBJ2-7; 11 bases align to TRBD2. The germline V gene encodes CDR1 MGHDK and CDR2 SYGVNS. The length of the CDR3 is 14 residues. The J segment lost 4 bases and the V segment lost 4 bases, leaving 3 bases of the junction unmatched. The CDR3 region has the DNA TGTGCCAGCAGTGGGTCTAGCGGGAGGTACGAGCAGTACTTC. It codes for CASSGSSGRYEQYF.

The chain is built from TRBV6-5 and TRBJ1-2, with 7 bases lining up with TRBD1. The junction had 3 bases not matched to a gene; V was cut back by 2 bases and J by 3 bases. Germline V gene data show CDR1 as MNHEY and CDR2 as SVGAGI. The CDR3 runs to 14 residues. In DNA form, the CDR3 reads TGTGCCAGCAGTTACCTCGGGACAGACTATGGCTACACCTTC. It is translated as CASSYLGTDYGYTF.

About this clone: Germline is not matched at one junction end, which may reflect a read error. The rearrangement joins TRBV7-8 to TRBJ2-7, with D possibly TRBD2 on 5 matching bases. Germline values: CDR1 SGHVS, CDR2 FQNEAQ. This CDR3 has 14 residues. As DNA, the CDR3 is TGTGCCAGCAGCATAGCCGAGGGTCCCTACGAGCAGTACTTC. Encoded protein: CASSIAEGPYEQYF.

This clone has just one count. This chain links TRBV4-1 with TRBJ1-2, with D tentatively TRBD1 (5 bases). CDR1 MGHRA and CDR2 YSYEKL come from the germline V gene. Trimming took off 8 bases at V and 8 bases at J, with 21 bases between the two ends. This CDR3 is 14 amino acids long. The CDR3 DNA follows: TGCGCCAGCTCCTCACCGGCAGGGAGGCAGGGCTACACCTTC. It codes for CASSSPAGRQGYTF.

V is TRBV11-2 and J is TRBJ2-1, with D possibly being TRBD1 (5 bases). This CDR3 contains 13 residues. V lost 3 bases, J lost 5 bases, and 8 bases lay in between. CDR1 and CDR2 from the germline V gene are SGHAT and FQNNGV. Here the CDR3 DNA reads TGTGCCAGCAGCTTGGGGCGTAACAATGAGCAGTTCTTC. This sequence encodes CASSLGRNNEQFF. Filled out from reference TRBV11-2 and TRBJ2-1, the complete variable domain reads EAGVAQSPRYKIIEKRQSVAFWCNPISGHATLYWYQQILGQGPKLLIQFQNNGVVDDSQLPKDRFSAERLKGVDSTLKIQPAKLEDSAVYLCASSLGRNNEQFFGPGTRLTVL.

This clone was seen only a few times. The chain combines TRBV4-1 with TRBJ2-1; D is perhaps TRBD1 (6 bases). Looked up from germline, CDR1 is MGHRA and CDR2 is YSYEKL. The V end lost 0 bases, the J end lost 4 bases, and 10 bases lay between the germline ends. The CDR3 covers 15 residues. The CDR3 bases are TGCGCCAGCAGCCAAGAACAGGACAGATACAATGAGCAGTTCTTC. It yields the protein CASSQEQDRYNEQFF.

The rearrangement joins TRBV15 to TRBJ1-2, with no clear D. Per the germline V gene, CDR1 is LNHNV and CDR2 is YYDKDF (reference sequence). The CDR3 spans 15 residues. V was clipped by 0 bases and J by 3 bases, with 11 bases between them. The CDR3 region has the DNA TGTGCCACCAGCAGAGATGGGAGTAAGGACTATGGCTACACCTTC. Its protein is CATSRDGSKDYGYTF. Combining the CDR3 with reference TRBV15 and TRBJ1-2 gives the whole variable domain DAMVIQNPRYQVTQFGKPVTLSCSQTLNHNVMYWYQQKSSQAPKLLFHYYDKDFNNEADTPDNFQSRRPNTSFCFLDIRSPGLGDTAMYLCATSRDGSKDYGYTFGSGTRLTVV.

This chain joins TRBV6-5 and TRBJ2-1, with 8 bases fitting TRBD2. Germline-derived CDR1 and CDR2 are MNHEY and SVGAGI. This CDR3 is built from 16 residues. V trimming: 0 bases; J trimming: 10 bases; junction bases outside the gene matches: 11. CDR3 sequence reads: CASSYSPGLEINEQFF. The CDR3 coding sequence is TGTGCCAGCAGTTACTCTCCGGGACTAGAAATCAACGAGCAGTTCTTC.

The chain links TRBV30 to TRBJ2-3, with D possibly matching TRBD1 (5 bases). The germline V gene has CDR1 GTSNPN and CDR2 SVGIG (reference sequence). V lost 0 bases and J lost 4, with 11 bases in between. CDR3 length equals 14 residues. CDR3 DNA sequence: TGTGCCTGGAGTGTACAGGTATGGGCAGATACGCAGTATTTT. Encoded protein: CAWSVQVWADTQYF.

This sequence joins TRBV5-1 and TRBJ2-3; perhaps TRBD1 as D (7 bases). The ends were cut back, 1 base at V and 3 bases at J, with 12 bases in the middle. The CDR3 sequence is 15 residues long. Germline V gene lookup returns CDR1 SGHRS and CDR2 YFSETQ. CDR3 protein: CASSLSAGGTDTQYF. Here the CDR3 DNA reads TGCGCCAGCAGCTTGTCGGCAGGGGGGACAGATACGCAGTATTTT.